The clone carrying this TCR beta chain was seen many times. The target antigen is unknown. This sample is drawn from a study of neurological immune-mediated disorders. Points from the study as a whole: There were no CDR3 amino acid sequences shared by expanded clones across subjects, a result suggesting private repertoires in all groups. Multiple sclerosis, the disease with the least TCR clonal expansion, fell below healthy controls, whereas HTLV-1-associated myelopathy showed the most.

Per sequencing run, 15-18 subjects together gave over 160 million TCR-beta sequences. Using its own MiXCR run on the 5' RACE reads, TCRdb lists one record per CDR3 protein. The table shows about 46,000 distinct CDR3 sequences, with roughly 2% occurring only once. Sequencing used PBMCs. The sequence came from a woman aged 40 to 55 with multiple sclerosis.

The CDR3 protein is CSAPPSLNTGELFF. Written as DNA, the CDR3 is TGCAGTGCTCCGCCCAGCCTGAACACCGGGGAGCTGTTTTTT. The chain recombines TRBV20-1 with TRBJ2-2, with no clear D. CDR1 DFQATT and CDR2 SNEGSKA come from the germline V gene (reference sequence). This CDR3 region has 14 residues. Deletions cut 5 bases from V and 1 base from J, with 11 bases between.